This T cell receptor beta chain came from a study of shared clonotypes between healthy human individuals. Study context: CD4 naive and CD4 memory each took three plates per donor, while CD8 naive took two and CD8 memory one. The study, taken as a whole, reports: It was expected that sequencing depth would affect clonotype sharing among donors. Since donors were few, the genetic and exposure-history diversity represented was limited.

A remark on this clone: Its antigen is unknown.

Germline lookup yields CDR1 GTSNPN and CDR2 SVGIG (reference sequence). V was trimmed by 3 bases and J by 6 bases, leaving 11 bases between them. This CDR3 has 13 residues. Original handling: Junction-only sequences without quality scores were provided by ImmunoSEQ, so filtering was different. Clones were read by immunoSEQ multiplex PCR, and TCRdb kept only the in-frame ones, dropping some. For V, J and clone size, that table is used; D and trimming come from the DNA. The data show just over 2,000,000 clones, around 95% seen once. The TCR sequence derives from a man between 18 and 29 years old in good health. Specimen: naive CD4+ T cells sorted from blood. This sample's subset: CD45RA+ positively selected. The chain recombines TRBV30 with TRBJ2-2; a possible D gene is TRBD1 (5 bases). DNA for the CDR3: TGTGCCTGGAGCTCAAGGGGATCCGGGGAGCTGTTTTTT. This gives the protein CAWSSRGSGELFF.